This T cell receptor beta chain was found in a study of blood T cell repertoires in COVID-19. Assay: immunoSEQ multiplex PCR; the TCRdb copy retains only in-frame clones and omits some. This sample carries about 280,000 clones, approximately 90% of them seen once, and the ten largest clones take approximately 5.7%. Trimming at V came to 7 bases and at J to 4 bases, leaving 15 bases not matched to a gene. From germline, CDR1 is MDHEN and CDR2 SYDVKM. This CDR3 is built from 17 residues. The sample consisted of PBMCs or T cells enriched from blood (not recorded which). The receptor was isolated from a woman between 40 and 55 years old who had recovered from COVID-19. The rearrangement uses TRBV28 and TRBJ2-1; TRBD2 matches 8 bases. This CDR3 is CASTPREGDSLYNEQFF. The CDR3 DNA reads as TGTGCCAGCACGCCTCGGGAGGGAGACAGCCTATACAATGAGCAGTTCTTC.